The 9 T cell receptor beta chains in this list originate from one sample, sequenced in a study of a mutant IDH1 vaccine in newly diagnosed glioma. Data came from immunoSEQ multiplex PCR; TCRdb stores just in-frame clones and leaves some out. This sample has 40,000 or so clones, with roughly 83% found just once. Time point here: week 23, last vaccination. Doses of 300 ug of mutant IDH1 20-mer peptide were given with topical imiquimod. These TCRs' antigens remain unknown. The specimen comprised PBMCs, sampled from a glioma patient whose treatment included an IDH1 peptide vaccine. These receptors were taken from a woman under 30 with glioma. Some clones in this sample may be carry-over from other donors' samples.

This CDR3 is CASSGPGEDYGYTF. The CDR3 DNA is TGTGCCAGCAGTGGTCCAGGGGAGGACTATGGCTACACCTTC. The chain employs TRBV2 and TRBJ1-2; D is possibly TRBD1 (6 bases). Germline CDR1 is SNHLY and CDR2 is FYNNEI. This CDR3 has 14 amino acids. V was trimmed by 4 bases and J by 3 bases, leaving 12 bases between them.

This clone has only one observation. This sequence joins TRBV29-1 and TRBJ1-2; D perhaps matches TRBD1 (5 bases). The V gene's germline CDR1 is SQVTM and CDR2 ANQGSEA. This CDR3 has 12 amino acids. Trimming left V 1 base short and J 7 bases short, with 10 bases between. CDR3 sequence reads: CSVEAGARGYTF. Written as DNA, the CDR3 is TGCAGCGTTGAAGCCGGGGCACGTGGCTACACCTTC. Complete variable domain (other parts from reference TRBV29-1 and TRBJ1-2): SAVISQKPSRDICQRGTSLTIQCQVDSQVTMMFWYRQQPGQSLTLIATANQGSEATYESGFVIDKFPISRPNLTFSTLTVSNMSPEDSSIYLCSVEAGARGYTFGSGTRLTVV.

This rearrangement joins TRBV11-2 to TRBJ1-2, with D unclear. The CDR3 spans 11 residues. V was shortened by 6 bases and J by 5 bases, with 7 bases between the two germline ends. Germline CDR1 reads SGHAT; CDR2 reads FQNNGV. In nucleotides, the CDR3 is TGTGCCAGCAGTCGAGGATATGGCTACACCTTC. Protein: CASSRGYGYTF.

The chain joins TRBV10-1 to TRBJ1-1; 7 bases line up with TRBD1. The CDR3 length is 20 residues. CDR1 and CDR2 from the germline V gene are WNHNN and SYGVQD (reference sequence). V shed 2 bases and J 4 bases; nucleotides not matched to a gene: 22. CDR3 protein: CASSEGAPVGQSNEGTEAFF. CDR3 DNA sequence: TGCGCCAGCAGTGAGGGGGCCCCTGTGGGACAGTCTAACGAAGGCACTGAAGCTTTCTTT.

The J gene is TRBJ1-1, the V gene TRBV19; weak D call: TRBD1 (6 bases). This CDR3 contains 15 residues. CDR1 and CDR2 (germline): LNHDA, SQIVND (reference sequence). The CDR3 bases are TGTGCGTCAGGGGCCCGGAGAGAGAAGGGGCGGAGAGCTTTCTTT. This sequence encodes CASGARREKGRRAFF.

The V gene is TRBV11-2, the J gene TRBJ2-2; TRBD2 matches 15 bases. Germline lookup yields CDR1 SGHAT and CDR2 FQNNGV. The CDR3 runs to 19 residues. J was trimmed by 1 base and V by 3 bases; bases with no gene match: 6. This CDR3 is CASSLGLAGGFLNTGELFF. The DNA of the CDR3 is TGTGCCAGCAGCTTGGGACTAGCGGGAGGCTTTTTGAACACCGGGGAGCTGTTTTTT.

The gene calls are TRBV9 and TRBJ2-2; 9 bases fit TRBD2. This CDR3 is built from 13 residues. Germline-derived CDR1 and CDR2 are SGDLS and YYNGEE. V dropped 7 bases and J dropped 5; count of bases not matched to a gene: 3. The CDR3 region has the DNA TGTGCCAGCTGGCGGGAGGGAACCGGGGAGCTGTTTTTT. This translates into CASWREGTGELFF.

Details on this clone: The junction shows a germline mismatch at one end, possibly a read error. The chain carries TRBV7-7 and TRBJ2-2, with D unclear. The CDR3 runs 13 residues. Germline CDR1 is SSHAT and CDR2 is FNYEAQ (reference sequence). This CDR3 is CASSRANTGELFF. CDR3 DNA: TGTGCTAGCAGCCGGGCGAACACCGGGGAGCTGTTTTTT.

The V gene is TRBV19, the J gene TRBJ1-5; D unclear. V was clipped by 6 bases and J by 4 bases, with 10 bases between them. The germline V gene encodes CDR1 LNHDA and CDR2 SQIVND (reference sequence). This CDR3 contains 13 residues. The CDR3 DNA reads TGTGCCAGTAGGGTCGGCCAAAATCAGCCCCAGCATTTT. Amino acid sequence: CASRVGQNQPQHF. Combining the CDR3 with reference TRBV19 and TRBJ1-5 gives the whole variable domain DGGITQSPKYLFRKEGQNVTLSCEQNLNHDAMYWYRQDPGQGLRLIYYSQIVNDFQKGDIAEGYSVSREKKESFPLTVTSAQKNPTAFYLCASRVGQNQPQHFGDGTRLSIL.